This TCR beta chain was identified in a study of radiation and T cells in renal cell carcinoma. The study, taken as a whole, reports: From baseline, blood top tumor clonotypes peaked at 2 weeks post-radiation. Without pretreatment biopsies, baseline tumor clonotype presence was undetermined.

Unmatched junction bases numbered 8, after V lost 5 bases and J lost 4 bases. This CDR3 has 15 amino acids. CDR1 is LNHDA and CDR2 is SQIVND in the germline V gene (reference sequence). The method was immunoSEQ multiplex PCR; TCRdb's version includes in-frame clones alone and lacks a portion of them. The sample has fewer than 200,000 clones; about nine tenths are singletons. Documented time point: blood 4 weeks post-SBRT, at nephrectomy. Noted treatment: 15 Gy SBRT to primary tumor, nephrectomy 4 weeks later. On this clone itself: Antigen unknown.

The chain couples TRBV19 to TRBJ1-1, with 9 bases that match TRBD1. This sequence originates from a woman between 50 and 59 years old with renal cell carcinoma. Sequences were derived from blood, sampled from a patient whose treatment included radiotherapy and nephrectomy. The CDR3 DNA is TGTGCCAGTAGTTTGGCTTCGACAGGGGGCACTGAAGCTTTCTTT. This codes for CASSLASTGGTEAFF.